Presented here are 19 T cell receptor beta chains from one specimen sequenced in a study of CXCR3-negative and CXCR3-positive naive CD8 T cells. The authors made the TRB cDNA libraries by 5' RACE using UMI labels. TCRdb reprocessed the 5' RACE reads and reports one entry per CDR3 protein, with no DNA. Here the sample table reports tens of thousands of distinct CDR3 sequences. Input material: naive CXCR3- CD8+ T cells from blood. The subset denotes: CD45RO-CCR7+CD27+CD95- naive CD8+ T cells lacking CXCR3 (TNR3-). These receptors all come from a human donor in good health. Some clones in this sample may be carry-over from other donors' samples.

The V gene is TRBV7-2, the J gene TRBJ2-5; TCRdb names TRBD2, which stays unverified in the absence of DNA. Germline V CDR1 and CDR2: SGHTA, FQGNSA. The CDR3 is 14 amino acids. CDR3 protein: CASKARDWQETQYF. The variable domain in full, with the rest retrieved from reference TRBV7-2 and TRBJ2-5, is GAGVSQSPSNKVTEKGKDVELRCDPISGHTALYWYRQSLGQGLEFLIYFQGNSAPDKSGLPSDRFSAERTGGSVSTLTIQRTQQEDSAVYLCASKARDWQETQYFGPGTRLLVL.

This chain uses TRBV28 with TRBJ2-5; there is no DNA to check the TCRdb D call of TRBD1. In germline, CDR1 is MDHEN, CDR2 SYDVKM. This CDR3 is built from 16 residues. The CDR3 is CASSPVLIQERETQYF.

V and J are TRBV29-1 and TRBJ1-5. Germline loops: CDR1 SQVTM, CDR2 ANQGSEA. This CDR3 has 14 amino acids. The CDR3 sequence: CSGDGGGGNQPQHF.

The chain couples TRBV20-1 to TRBJ2-2; TCRdb selects TRBD1, and the lack of DNA leaves this call unchecked. The V gene's germline CDR1 is DFQATT and CDR2 SNEGSKA (reference sequence). The CDR3 totals 15 residues. CDR3 loop: CSALQGRGNTGELFF.

This chain joins TRBV10-3 and TRBJ2-7. The germline V gene encodes CDR1 ENHRY and CDR2 SYGVKD. This CDR3 region has 13 residues. CDR3 protein: CAISDRKTYEQYF.

The chain carries TRBV20-1 and TRBJ1-2; TCRdb calls TRBD1, which cannot be checked without DNA. There are 15 residues in the CDR3. CDR1 and CDR2 (germline): DFQATT, SNEGSKA (reference sequence). CDR3 amino acids: CSARDLSTGSYGYTF.

The rearrangement joins TRBV27 to TRBJ2-1; checking the TCRdb D call of TRBD1 is not possible without DNA. The germline V gene encodes CDR1 MNHEY and CDR2 SMNVEV (reference sequence). The CDR3 runs 16 residues. CDR3 protein: CASSSGEFDSYNEQFF.

This chain links TRBV6-2 or TRBV6-3 with TRBJ2-7; TCRdb's D call of TRBD2 is untestable without DNA. The CDR3 consists of 15 residues. From germline, CDR1 is MNHEY and CDR2 SVGEGT. The CDR3 region is CASSYFSGATYEQYF.

The CDR3 region is CSVERSGDGYTF. V is TRBV29-1 and J is TRBJ1-2; lacking DNA, the TRBD1 call made by TCRdb goes unchecked. The CDR3 loop spans 12 amino acids. In germline, CDR1 is SQVTM, CDR2 ANQGSEA.

This chain joins TRBV29-1 and TRBJ1-1; TCRdb proposes TRBD1, but this gene call is untestable without DNA. Germline CDR1 SQVTM, CDR2 ANQGSEA. This CDR3 has 11 amino acids. The CDR3 reads CTFAQGGEAFF. Based on the CDR3 plus reference TRBV29-1 and TRBJ1-1, the full variable domain is SAVISQKPSRDICQRGTSLTIQCQVDSQVTMMFWYRQQPGQSLTLIATANQGSEATYESGFVIDKFPISRPNLTFSTLTVSNMSPEDSSIYLCTFAQGGEAFFGQGTRLTVV.

This chain joins TRBV5-1 and TRBJ2-3; TCRdb outputs TRBD2, but without DNA this stays unchecked. Germline V gene lookup returns CDR1 SGHRS and CDR2 YFSETQ. This CDR3 is built from 17 residues. CDR3 sequence reads: CANLSVAGDNPPDTQYF.

The chain recombines TRBV6-1 with TRBJ2-1; the D gene TCRdb calls, TRBD1, cannot be checked with no DNA. The CDR3 has 12 residues. The germline V gene encodes CDR1 MNHNS and CDR2 SASEGT. Here the CDR3 reads CATLQGMNEQFF.

The chain joins TRBV11-2 to TRBJ2-7; TCRdb's D gene call, TRBD2, goes unchecked for lack of DNA. The CDR3 consists of 16 residues. Germline loops: CDR1 SGHAT, CDR2 FQNNGV. The CDR3 reads CASSLDIGGFSYEQYF.

V is TRBV12-3 or TRBV12-4 and J is TRBJ2-7; as DNA is missing, the TRBD1 call by TCRdb cannot be tested. This CDR3 has 12 residues. CDR3 sequence: CASSFGTVEQYF.

The V gene is TRBV18, the J gene TRBJ2-1; as DNA is missing, the TRBD2 call by TCRdb cannot be tested. Germline values: CDR1 KGHSH, CDR2 LQKENI. The CDR3 has 17 residues. The CDR3 loop reads CASSLTSGGPVYNEQFF.

The chain is built from TRBV2 and TRBJ2-2; the D gene TCRdb calls, TRBD1, cannot be checked with no DNA. Looked up from germline, CDR1 is SNHLY and CDR2 is FYNNEI. This CDR3 is built from 16 residues. CDR3 in amino acids: CASSEKGSQFTGELFF. Full variable domain (missing parts from reference TRBV2 and TRBJ2-2): EPEVTQTPSHQVTQMGQEVILRCVPISNHLYFYWYRQILGQKVEFLVSFYNNEISEKSEIFDDQFSVERPDGSNFTLKIRSTKLEDSAMYFCASSEKGSQFTGELFFGEGSRLTVL.

V usage is TRBV28 and J usage is TRBJ2-3. This CDR3 contains 14 residues. CDR1 is MDHEN, CDR2 SYDVKM, per germline. CDR3 amino acids: CASSRTDYTDTQYF.

This rearrangement joins TRBV5-1 to TRBJ2-5; no DNA is available, so the TRBD1 call from TCRdb remains unchecked. This CDR3 has 15 amino acids. Germline CDR1 and CDR2: SGHRS and YFSETQ. The CDR3 sequence is CASSFFGGAEETQYF.

This rearrangement joins TRBV29-1 to TRBJ2-5. Germline values: CDR1 SQVTM, CDR2 ANQGSEA. This CDR3 is built from 14 residues. CDR3 region: CSVEELVYQETQYF.